These 30 T cell receptor beta chains share one sample of origin, sequenced in a study of blood T cells in healthy people across ages. Through a sample-barcoded 5' primer and a J-beta primer mix, a second PCR was run for 7 to 11 cycles. TCRdb reprocessed the 5' RACE reads with MiXCR, giving one entry per CDR3 protein. The sample lists roughly 680,000 distinct CDR3 sequences, 40% to 65% occurring once. Sequencing was carried out using blood. The receptors stem from a woman at least 80 years old in good health.

With respect to this clonotype: Given a much more abundant clone one base away, this may be a read error. This chain connects TRBV29-1 to TRBJ1-6, with TRBD1 as a possible D gene (5 bases). Germline CDR1 reads SQVTM; CDR2 reads ANQGSEA. The CDR3 totals 12 residues. Trimming took off 7 bases at V and 7 bases at J, with 11 bases between the two ends. The CDR3 is CSAGEGNSPLHF. As DNA, the CDR3 is TGCAGCGCGGGTGAGGGGAATTCACCCCTCCACTTT.

The V and J genes are TRBV29-1 and TRBJ2-3; 8 positions agree with TRBD1. Per the germline V gene, CDR1 is SQVTM and CDR2 is ANQGSEA. With V trimmed by 3 bases and J by 8 bases, 10 bases remained unmatched. The CDR3 runs 14 residues. The CDR3 DNA reads as TGCAGCGTTGAGTTTGGACAGGGACGAGGTACGCAGTATTTT. It yields the protein CSVEFGQGRGTQYF.

V is TRBV7-2 and J is TRBJ2-1; D might be TRBD2 (7 bases). With 5 bases removed from V and 8 bases from J, the gap between germline ends came to 25 bases. This CDR3 has 17 amino acids. Germline values: CDR1 SGHTA, CDR2 FQGNSA. The CDR3 protein is CASSPLGAGAPGDEQFF. In DNA form, the CDR3 reads TGTGCCAGCAGCCCCCTTGGGGCGGGGGCCCCGGGGGATGAGCAGTTCTTC.

Notes on this clonotype: A read error is possible here, since a much larger clone lies one base away. The chain combines TRBV20-1 with TRBJ2-3, with D possibly being TRBD2 (6 bases). The germline V gene has CDR1 DFQATT and CDR2 SNEGSKA (reference sequence). The CDR3 length is 15 residues. As DNA, the CDR3 is TGCAGTACTAGAAAGGGGATGTCGGGAGCAGATACGCAGTATTTT. Amino acid sequence: CSTRKGMSGADTQYF.

Regarding this clonotype: A single base separates this from a much larger clone, so it may be a read error. The chain uses TRBV9 and TRBJ2-3; D is uncertain. The CDR3 is 13 amino acids. CDR1 is SGDLS, CDR2 YYNGEE, per germline. The CDR3 spells CASNVASPDTQYF. The CDR3 DNA is TGTGCCAGCAACGTAGCTTCCCCAGATACGCAGTATTTT.

V is TRBV15 and J is TRBJ1-1, with a possible D match to TRBD1 (5 bases). V was cut by 4 bases and J by 0 bases, with 9 bases left in between. The CDR3 runs 14 residues. From germline, CDR1 is LNHNV and CDR2 YYDKDF (reference sequence). This CDR3 is CATSNRRMNTEAFF. The CDR3 DNA is TGTGCCACCAGCAACAGGCGTATGAACACTGAAGCTTTCTTT. The variable domain in full, with the rest retrieved from reference TRBV15 and TRBJ1-1, is DAMVIQNPRYQVTQFGKPVTLSCSQTLNHNVMYWYQQKSSQAPKLLFHYYDKDFNNEADTPDNFQSRRPNTSFCFLDIRSPGLGDTAMYLCATSNRRMNTEAFFGQGTRLTVV.

With regard to this clonotype: Since a much larger clone is just one base distant, this may be a read error. The rearrangement joins TRBV24-1 to TRBJ2-5, with D tentatively TRBD2 (5 bases). Germline-derived CDR1 and CDR2 are KGHDR and SFDVKD. V was pared by 3 bases and J by 4 bases, with 8 bases between. The CDR3 loop spans 13 amino acids. The chain's CDR3 is CATSDRAGETQYF. The CDR3 coding sequence is TGTGCCACCAGTGATCGGGCGGGAGAGACCCAGTACTTC.

This chain connects TRBV20-1 to TRBJ2-5, with a possible D match to TRBD2 (6 bases). This CDR3 spans 14 amino acids. Germline V gives CDR1 DFQATT, CDR2 SNEGSKA (reference sequence). V lost 3 bases and J 4 bases, leaving 15 bases between the germline ends. CDR3 loop: CSASIGRRGETQYF. In nucleotides, the CDR3 is TGCAGTGCTAGTATCGGGCGGCGGGGAGAGACCCAGTACTTC.

This clonotype was counted a few times. This sequence joins TRBV29-1 and TRBJ1-1; 8 positions match TRBD1. There are 14 residues in the CDR3. Germline CDR1 is SQVTM and CDR2 is ANQGSEA. J was trimmed by 4 bases and V by 5 bases; bases with no gene match: 9. The CDR3 region is CSVRAGGHGTEAFF. The CDR3, as DNA: TGCAGCGTTAGGGCAGGGGGCCATGGCACTGAAGCTTTCTTT.

This clonotype was seen more than once but under ten times. The gene calls are TRBV6-1 and TRBJ2-5, with 9 nucleotides matching TRBD1. The CDR3 contains 14 residues. CDR1 and CDR2 from the germline V gene are MNHNS and SASEGT. The V segment lost 6 bases and the J segment 3 bases; nucleotides outside the gene matches: 5. For the CDR3, the DNA is TGTGCCAGCAGATCCGGGACAGGGAAAGAGACCCAGTACTTC. Translation gives CASRSGTGKETQYF.

J is TRBJ1-4 and V is TRBV12-3 or TRBV12-4; D gene ambiguous. V was clipped by 6 bases and J by 7 bases, with 9 bases between them. The CDR3 totals 12 residues. This CDR3 reads CASSPRIEKLFF. CDR3 DNA sequence: TGTGCCAGCAGCCCCCGAATTGAAAAACTGTTTTTT.

This sequence joins TRBV7-9 and TRBJ1-1; TRBD1 agrees at 8 bases. This CDR3 contains 15 residues. Germline V gene data show CDR1 as SEHNR and CDR2 as FQNEAQ (reference sequence). The V gene end was trimmed by 3 bases and the J gene end by 3 bases; junction bases not matched to a gene: 6. This CDR3 is CASSFSRGLDTEAFF. CDR3 coding DNA: TGTGCCAGCAGCTTTTCCAGGGGGCTGGACACTGAAGCTTTCTTT. The full variable domain, completed using reference TRBV7-9 and TRBJ1-1, is DTGVSQNPRHKITKRGQNVTFRCDPISEHNRLYWYRQTLGQGPEFLTYFQNEAQLEKSRLLSDRFSAERPKGSFSTLEIQRTEQGDSAMYLCASSFSRGLDTEAFFGQGTRLTVV.

The rearrangement uses TRBV24-1 and TRBJ2-1; D is ambiguous. CDR1 KGHDR and CDR2 SFDVKD come from the germline V gene. This CDR3 has 14 amino acids. Deletions cut 5 bases from V and 6 bases from J, with 13 bases between. The CDR3 is CATSGFAPSNEQFF. The CDR3 nucleotides are TGTGCCACCAGTGGTTTTGCCCCGTCCAATGAGCAGTTCTTC.

Comment on this clonotype: Being one base from a much bigger clone, this may be a read error. Because the CDR3's place on the DNA is in doubt, the DNA is left out and the CDR3 is given as listed by TCRdb. V usage is TRBV27 and J usage is TRBJ2-5; TRBD1 is the table's D call, not checked against the DNA. The CDR3 spans 16 amino acids, including both terminal residues. Per germline, CDR1 MNHEY and CDR2 SMNVEV (reference sequence). The CDR3 here is CASSSSTGGVYNEQYF.

In its sample, this clonotype was seen a few times. The V call is TRBV3-1, the J call TRBJ2-7; 12 bases map to TRBD2. Germline V gene sequence: CDR1 LGHDT, CDR2 YNNKEL (reference sequence). V shed 1 base and J 4 bases; nucleotides not matched to a gene: 5. This CDR3 has 16 residues. The CDR3 here is CASSQGLAGAGYEQYF. CDR3 sequence (DNA): TGTGCCAGCAGCCAAGGACTAGCGGGAGCAGGTTACGAGCAGTACTTC.

J is TRBJ2-5 and V is TRBV15; D call uncertain. V was pared by 6 bases and J by 5 bases, with 13 bases between. CDR1 is LNHNV and CDR2 is YYDKDF in the germline V gene (reference sequence). The CDR3 spans 13 residues. CDR3: CATSSPVRETQYF. CDR3 nucleotides: TGTGCCACCAGTTCCCCGGTTAGGGAGACCCAGTACTTC.

With respect to this clonotype: This may stem from a read error, because a much larger clone lies one nucleotide away. The chain employs TRBV12-3 or TRBV12-4 and TRBJ2-3, with TRBD2 matching over 8 bases. The CDR3 extends over 15 amino acids. J lost 5 bases, V lost 1 base, and 5 bases had no gene match. In DNA, the CDR3 is TGTGCCAGCAGTTTAGGGGACGGGAGGGGAGATACGCAGTATTTT. Its protein is CASSLGDGRGDTQYF.

This clonotype occurred a few times. The chain is built from TRBV12-3 or TRBV12-4 and TRBJ2-1; a weak D match, TRBD2 (6 bases). V was pared by 6 bases and J by 4 bases, with 13 bases between. There are 14 residues in the CDR3. CDR3 DNA: TGTGCCAGCAGGGATGTAGCGGCTTACAATGAGCAGTTCTTC. Residues: CASRDVAAYNEQFF.

The table lists this clonotype with a few counts. A single base separates this from a much larger clone, so it may be a read error. The genes are TRBV3-1 and TRBJ2-5, with no clear D. Germline CDR1 is LGHDT and CDR2 is YNNKEL (reference sequence). CDR3 length: 14 residues. V lost 4 bases, J lost 11 bases, and 20 bases lay in between. DNA for the CDR3: TGTGCCAGCAGCCGAGGCGTTCGCGGCAATGAGCAGTACTTC. Residues: CASSRGVRGNEQYF.

This clonotype was counted ten times or more. J is TRBJ2-3 and V is TRBV7-8; a possible D gene is TRBD1 (6 bases). Germline V gives CDR1 SGHVS, CDR2 FQNEAQ. The CDR3 totals 14 residues. V shed 3 bases and J shed 2 bases, with 9 bases lying between them. The CDR3 coding sequence is TGTGCCAGCAGCTTCCAGGGGATCACAGATACGCAGTATTTT. It encodes CASSFQGITDTQYF.

This clonotype was seen many times. The chain recombines TRBV2 with TRBJ1-5; D gene ambiguous. Germline V lookup: CDR1 SNHLY, CDR2 FYNNEI. V was trimmed by 5 bases and J by 5 bases, leaving 7 bases between them. The CDR3 extends over 12 amino acids. CDR3 sequence (DNA): TGTGCCAGCAGTCTCGACTATCAGCCCCAGCATTTT. Its protein is CASSLDYQPQHF.

This clonotype was counted between two and nine times. The chain employs TRBV4-2 and TRBJ1-2, with TRBD1 as a possible D gene (5 bases). The CDR3 is 16 residues long. V dropped 1 base and J dropped 7 bases, with 19 bases sitting between them. Germline CDR1 is LGHNA and CDR2 is YNFKEQ. This CDR3 is CASSQGGIGEGRGYTF. The DNA for the CDR3 is TGTGCCAGCAGCCAAGGAGGGATAGGGGAAGGGCGTGGCTACACCTTC.

This chain uses TRBV7-6 with TRBJ2-7; 9 bases match TRBD2. The V and J ends lost 4 bases and 7 bases, in that order; junction bases with no gene match: 14. The CDR3 is made up of 16 amino acids. Germline-derived CDR1 and CDR2 are SGHVS and FNYEAQ. CDR3: CASSSFGTSRNNEQYF. CDR3 in DNA: TGTGCCAGCAGCTCTTTCGGGACTAGCAGAAACAATGAGCAGTACTTC.

This clonotype came up many times. The J gene is TRBJ2-1, the V gene TRBV21-1; the D call of TRBD1 is as the table states it, not checked on the DNA. TRBV21-1 is a pseudogene locus. This CDR3 contains 14 residues. CDR3 sequence reads: CASDSGTGTDEQFF. The CDR3 DNA is TGTGCCAGCGACTCCGGGACAGGAACGGATGAGCAGTTCTTC.

This clonotype was counted at least ten times. This chain connects TRBV3-1 to TRBJ2-3; TRBD2 is a possible D gene (5 bases). Germline CDR1 and CDR2: LGHDT and YNNKEL (reference sequence). V was trimmed by 1 base and J by 3 bases, leaving 11 bases between them. The CDR3 loop spans 15 amino acids. CDR3 amino acids: CASSQGASRTDTQYF. As DNA, the CDR3 is TGTGCCAGCAGCCAAGGCGCTAGCAGGACAGATACGCAGTATTTT.

In its sample, this clonotype was seen a few times. The rearrangement joins TRBV3-1 to TRBJ2-1; 8 bases are shared with TRBD1. V was pared by 3 bases and J by 2 bases, with 12 bases of the junction left unmatched. The CDR3 is made up of 18 amino acids. The germline gives CDR1 LGHDT, CDR2 YNNKEL (reference sequence). The CDR3 nucleotides are TGTGCCAGCAGCCACCTCGCCTCCGGGACAGGAACCTACAATGAGCAGTTCTTC. It codes for CASSHLASGTGTYNEQFF.

This clonotype was counted between two and nine times. The rearrangement uses TRBV5-5 and TRBJ1-2, with D unresolved. CDR1 is SGHKS and CDR2 is YYEKEE in the germline V gene (reference sequence). This CDR3 spans 15 amino acids. V dropped 0 bases and J dropped 5 bases, with 14 bases sitting between them. The CDR3 region is CASSLDVTAPYGYTF. As DNA, the CDR3 is TGTGCCAGCAGCTTGGACGTAACAGCCCCTTATGGCTACACCTTC.

The chain is built from TRBV2 and TRBJ2-1, with D perhaps TRBD2 (5 bases). The V and J ends lost 3 bases and 6 bases respectively, with 18 bases between them. Germline CDR1 and CDR2: SNHLY and FYNNEI. The CDR3 runs to 16 residues. CDR3 region: CASSDENSEWSNEQFF. The CDR3, as DNA: TGTGCCAGCAGTGACGAGAATAGCGAGTGGAGCAATGAGCAGTTCTTC.

J is TRBJ2-1 and V is TRBV7-2, with 8 nucleotides matching TRBD2. Trimming cost V 4 bases and J 6 bases; bases outside gene matches: 5. This CDR3 has 14 amino acids. Germline CDR1 SGHTA, CDR2 FQGNSA. CDR3: CASSSGGQINEQFF. CDR3 in DNA: TGTGCCAGCAGCTCGGGGGGGCAAATCAATGAGCAGTTCTTC.

This clonotype showed up just once. A much larger clone lies one base from this, so it may be a read error. This rearrangement joins TRBV11-2 to TRBJ2-7; D gene uncertain. Germline lookup yields CDR1 SGHAT and CDR2 FQNNGV. V was shortened by 3 bases and J by 12 bases, with 21 bases between the two germline ends. CDR3 length: 14 amino acids. The CDR3 sequence: CASSFVGVVETPYF. As DNA, the CDR3 is TGTGCCAGCAGCTTTGTTGGGGTGGTGGAGACCCCGTACTTC.